The present entry profiles one T cell receptor beta chain with its context. The target antigen is unknown. CD4+ T cells specific for antigen were expanded with viral peptide pools by the ViraFEST assay before sequencing. Subsequent to a culture period of around eleven days, CD4+ T cells were isolated. Each participant was given two doses of one vaccine (BNT162b2 or mRNA-1273). Vaccine recipients lacked prior SARS-CoV-2 infection and had negative nucleocapsid antibodies. The CDR3 length is 13 residues. The data stem from a study of vaccination effects on CD4 cells after COVID-19. Profiled with immunoSEQ multiplex PCR; TCRdb holds only in-frame clones, not every one. The table lists under 85,000 clones, 60% to 85% of them singletons. Study results and caveats: Only 1 of 255 vaccine-induced clones from healthy vaccinees cross-reacted with common cold coronaviruses. Few convalescent patients, and no early post-infection timepoints, were available to the study.

Sequences were derived from CD4+ T cells from PBMCs cultured with HCoV-OC43 spike peptides, sampled after COVID-19 vaccination. As for subset: HCoV-OC43 spike overlapping peptide pool stimulation. The J gene is TRBJ1-1, the V gene TRBV21-1; the table's D gene call, TRBD1, was not cross checked with the DNA. TRBV21-1 is marked as a pseudogene. The source of this sequence is a human donor who received a COVID-19 vaccine. The CDR3: CASAGTENTEAFF. CDR3 in DNA: TGTGCCAGCGCCGGAACAGAGAACACTGAAGCTTTCTTT.